Following are 7 T cell receptor beta chains from one sample sequenced in a study of shared clonotypes between healthy human individuals. Using immunoSEQ multiplex PCR, the repertoire was profiled, and TCRdb retains in-frame clones only, with some absent. The sample carries some 2.4 million clones, 93% recorded once. Input material: naive CD4+ T cells from PBMCs. The subset was: CD45RA+ positively selected. The receptors stem from a man younger than 35 in good health. Some clones in this sample may be carry-over from other donors' samples.

V usage is TRBV5-1 and J usage is TRBJ1-6; a possible D gene is TRBD1 (5 bases). CDR1 is SGHRS and CDR2 is YFSETQ in the germline V gene. The CDR3 runs to 15 residues. V was pared by 0 bases and J by 10 bases, with 14 bases between. In DNA, the CDR3 is TGCGCCAGCAGCTTGGATCAGGGTTGGGGGTCACCCCTCCACTTT. Translating gives CASSLDQGWGSPLHF. Full variable domain (remainder filled in from reference TRBV5-1 and TRBJ1-6): KAGVTQTPRYLIKTRGQQVTLSCSPISGHRSVSWYQQTPGQGLQFLFEYFSETQRNKGNFPGRFSGRQFSNSRSEMNVSTLELGDSALYLCASSLDQGWGSPLHFGNGTRLTVT.

This clone appeared once. The chain joins TRBV28 to TRBJ2-2; D remains ambiguous. V gave up 2 bases and J gave up 6 bases, with 7 bases separating them. CDR3 length: 13 amino acids. CDR1 MDHEN and CDR2 SYDVKM come from the germline V gene. For the CDR3, the DNA is TGTGCCAGCAGTTTAAACCCTCCCGGGGAGCTGTTTTTT. It codes for CASSLNPPGELFF.

The CDR3 coding sequence is TGTGCCAGCAGCCTCCAACAGGGGACCAATCAGCCCCAGCATTTT. Translating it yields CASSLQQGTNQPQHF. The rearrangement joins TRBV7-2 to TRBJ1-5; 7 nucleotides agree with TRBD1. J gave up 3 bases and V 5 bases, and 7 bases lay outside the gene matches. Germline lookup yields CDR1 SGHTA and CDR2 FQGNSA. This CDR3 has 15 amino acids.

The chain is built from TRBV28 and TRBJ2-7, with 7 bases identical to TRBD1. Germline V gene sequence: CDR1 MDHEN, CDR2 SYDVKM. J was trimmed by 0 bases and V by 4 bases; bases with no gene match: 21. CDR3 length equals 20 residues. The CDR3 coding sequence is TGTGCCAGCAGTTGGCCCCGCCCCACAGACAGGGACCGATCCTCCTACGAGCAGTACTTC. Amino acids: CASSWPRPTDRDRSSYEQYF.

The V and J genes are TRBV18 and TRBJ1-1; D is uncertain. The CDR3 runs 14 residues. CDR1 and CDR2 from the germline V gene are KGHSH and LQKENI. V lost 6 bases and J 3 bases, leaving 14 bases between the germline ends. The CDR3 DNA reads as TGTGCCAGCTCCCGGGAGGCCGGAGACACTGAAGCTTTCTTT. Translating it yields CASSREAGDTEAFF.

This chain connects TRBV28 to TRBJ2-2; no clear D gene. Trimming shortened V by 3 bases and J by 6 bases, and 14 bases separated the two germline ends. From germline, CDR1 is MDHEN and CDR2 SYDVKM. The CDR3 is made up of 15 amino acids. The CDR3 sequence is CASSFPLGGAGELFF. The CDR3 coding sequence is TGTGCCAGCAGTTTTCCATTAGGTGGGGCCGGGGAGCTGTTTTTT. The variable domain in full, with the rest retrieved from reference TRBV28 and TRBJ2-2, is DVKVTQSSRYLVKRTGEKVFLECVQDMDHENMFWYRQDPGLGLRLIYFSYDVKMKEKGDIPEGYSVSREKKERFSLILESASTNQTSMYLCASSFPLGGAGELFFGEGSRLTVL.

This chain's CDR3 is CAISSSEKPNEKLFF. In DNA, the CDR3 is TGTGCCATCAGTTCCTCTGAGAAACCTAATGAAAAACTGTTTTTT. The J gene is TRBJ1-4, the V gene TRBV10-3; D is unresolved. This CDR3 is 15 amino acids long. The ends were cut back, 5 bases at V and 3 bases at J, with 13 bases in the middle. The germline V gene encodes CDR1 ENHRY and CDR2 SYGVKD.